The clone carrying this T cell receptor (beta chain) was counted at least ten times. The antigen is undetermined. TCRdb re-called the reads through MiXCR, storing one row per CDR3 protein. The sample includes fewer than 550,000 distinct CDR3 sequences, about 25% of them seen just once. This entry is derived from a study of T cell repertoires in cytomegalovirus infection. Study context: Public signatures in TCR beta pointed to CMV infection and matching HLA type.

General study findings and limits: Clonotype analysis showed dominance of the ex vivo response by HLA-C-restricted CMV-specific TCR beta clonotypes.

Trimming shortened V by 1 base and J by 7 bases, and 14 bases separated the two germline ends. The CDR3 extends over 15 amino acids. Germline V gene sequence: CDR1 SEHNR, CDR2 FQNEAQ (reference sequence). Sequencing used PBMCs. This chain joins TRBV7-9 and TRBJ2-1; tentatively, D is TRBD2 (6 bases). The sequence came from a human donor in good health (CMV status not recorded). Some clones in this sample may be carry-over from other donors' samples. The CDR3 DNA sequence: TGTGCCAGCAGCTTAGACGGTGGAGGGTTGAATGAGCAGTTCTTC. Amino acids: CASSLDGGGLNEQFF.